The 28 T cell receptor beta chains given below trace back to one sample, sequenced in a study of persistence of HIV-infected CD4 T cells. Cells were stimulated nonspecifically with anti-CD3/anti-CD28 magnetic beads. Responding CD4+ T cells were sorted by upregulation of both CD40 ligand and CD69. These receptors' antigens are unknown. The immunoSEQ assay was version 4, run in survey mode. Measured with immunoSEQ multiplex PCR; TCRdb has only the in-frame clones, and not every one. The sample lists 37,000 or so clones, roughly 87% occurring once. Here the sequenced sample was CD4+ T cells sorted from PBMCs after 18-hour stimulation, taken from a patient who received antiretroviral therapy. The receptors were gathered from an adult man with HIV who was CMV-seropositive.

V gene TRBV19 combines with J gene TRBJ1-2, with D tentatively TRBD1 (5 bases). Trimming removed 3 bases from V and 4 bases from J, with 9 bases in between. The CDR3 covers 13 residues. The germline gives CDR1 LNHDA, CDR2 SQIVND (reference sequence). In nucleotides, the CDR3 is TGTGCCAGTAGTATCGGGGCCCGCTATGGCTACACCTTC. This sequence encodes CASSIGARYGYTF.

The V gene is TRBV7-9, the J gene TRBJ2-1, with a weak D call TRBD2 (5 bases). The CDR3 length is 17 residues. Trimming took off 5 bases at V and 0 bases at J, with 17 bases between the two ends. Germline V gives CDR1 SEHNR, CDR2 FQNEAQ (reference sequence). CDR3 bases: TGTGCCAGCAGCGAGAAGGCGGGTCTTAGCTCCTACAATGAGCAGTTCTTC. Amino acid sequence: CASSEKAGLSSYNEQFF.

This sequence joins TRBV19 and TRBJ2-5; D perhaps matches TRBD2 (6 bases). There are 17 residues in the CDR3. Trimming cost V 3 bases and J 2 bases, with 19 bases left between them. In germline, CDR1 is LNHDA, CDR2 SQIVND (reference sequence). CDR3 amino acids: CASSIGTSRNKQETQYF. The CDR3 bases are TGTGCCAGTAGTATTGGTACTAGCCGCAACAAACAAGAGACCCAGTACTTC.

The chain recombines TRBV25-1 with TRBJ1-2; D unresolved. Trimming stripped 7 bases from V and 2 bases from J, with 20 bases between. The CDR3 is 16 amino acids. From germline, CDR1 is MGHDK and CDR2 SYGVNS. Here the CDR3 reads CASTYWTGTLNYGYTF. As DNA, the CDR3 is TGTGCCAGCACTTATTGGACGGGCACGTTGAACTATGGCTACACCTTC.

The chain is built from TRBV15 and TRBJ1-1; D is undetermined. This CDR3 region has 16 residues. V lost 1 base and J lost 1, with 13 bases in between. Germline lookup yields CDR1 LNHNV and CDR2 YYDKDF (reference sequence). DNA of the CDR3: TGTGCCACCAGCAGAGGGGTCGCAGGCTCGAACACTGAAGCTTTCTTT. Its protein is CATSRGVAGSNTEAFF.

The chain carries TRBV6-5 and TRBJ2-7; D might be TRBD1 (5 bases). V was cut by 7 bases and J by 5 bases, with 12 bases left in between. The CDR3 loop spans 12 amino acids. The germline V gene encodes CDR1 MNHEY and CDR2 SVGAGI. CDR3 region: CASKNRLDEQYF. The CDR3 nucleotides read TGTGCCAGCAAAAACAGGTTGGACGAGCAGTACTTC.

The rearrangement joins TRBV6-2 or TRBV6-3 to TRBJ2-1; 12 bases map to TRBD2. Unmatched junction bases numbered 7, after V lost 6 bases and J lost 7 bases. In germline, CDR1 is MNHEY, CDR2 SVGEGT. The CDR3 extends over 15 amino acids. For the CDR3, the DNA is TGTGCCAGCAGCGGACTAGCGGGATTTGGAAATGAGCAGTTCTTC. Encoded protein: CASSGLAGFGNEQFF.

With respect to this clone: Sequence at one end of the junction differs from germline and may be a read error. J is TRBJ1-2 and V is TRBV6-5, with 9 bases lining up with TRBD1. The CDR3 consists of 13 residues. Germline V gene sequence: CDR1 MNHEY, CDR2 SVGAGI. The CDR3 sequence is CVSSSGTGNGYTF. The CDR3 DNA reads TGTGTCAGCAGTTCGGGGACAGGGAATGGCTACACCTTC.

The chain couples TRBV19 to TRBJ2-1, with 10 positions matching TRBD2. The CDR3 runs 15 residues. The germline V gene encodes CDR1 LNHDA and CDR2 SQIVND (reference sequence). The junction had 12 bases not matched to a gene; V was cut back by 10 bases and J by 6 bases. The CDR3 here is CATSPLSGGVNEQFF. In DNA, the CDR3 is TGTGCCACCTCTCCCCTCAGCGGGGGGGTCAATGAGCAGTTCTTC.

The chain links TRBV12-3 or TRBV12-4 to TRBJ2-1; 10 bases map to TRBD2. Germline trimming cut 2 bases from V and 12 bases from J; bases unmatched to any gene: 4. The CDR3 length is 13 residues. The CDR3: CASSLSGRAGQFF. The CDR3 region has the DNA TGTGCCAGCAGTTTAAGCGGGAGGGCCGGGCAGTTCTTC.

The V and J genes are TRBV27 and TRBJ1-5, with TRBD1 matching 8 bases. The CDR3 has 14 amino acids. The germline gives CDR1 MNHEY, CDR2 SMNVEV (reference sequence). V was pared by 2 bases and J by 4 bases, with 1 base of the junction left unmatched. CDR3 in DNA: TGTGCCAGCAGTTTACGACAGGGGAATCAGCCCCAGCATTTT. Amino acid sequence: CASSLRQGNQPQHF.

This clone was seen a single time. The chain has TRBV15 and TRBJ1-5; D may be TRBD1 (5 bases). This CDR3 spans 14 amino acids. V lost 6 bases to trimming and J lost 3 bases, with 12 bases between them. Germline CDR1 reads LNHNV; CDR2 reads YYDKDF (reference sequence). CDR3 nucleotide sequence: TGTGCCACCAGATCAGGGATGAACAATCAGCCCCAGCATTTT. Translation: CATRSGMNNQPQHF.

The chain is built from TRBV6-2 or TRBV6-3 and TRBJ2-5; 8 bases are a match to TRBD1. The CDR3 has 15 amino acids. The V gene's germline CDR1 is MNHEY and CDR2 SVGEGT. V was pared by 6 bases and J by 7 bases, with 13 bases of the junction left unmatched. CDR3 bases: TGTGCCAGCAGCCGAGCCTCGACAGGGGTAGGGACCCAGTACTTC. It yields the protein CASSRASTGVGTQYF.

The chain joins TRBV7-8 to TRBJ2-4; 10 nucleotides match TRBD1. The germline V gene has CDR1 SGHVS and CDR2 FQNEAQ. V lost 5 bases to trimming and J lost 0 bases; unmatched junction nucleotides: 4. The CDR3 has 16 amino acids. CDR3 region: CASSPRTGGAKNIQYF. Here the CDR3 DNA reads TGTGCCAGCAGCCCCCGGACAGGGGGAGCCAAAAACATTCAGTACTTC.

The J gene is TRBJ2-1, the V gene TRBV3-1 (or the pseudogene TRBV3-2); D unclear. The CDR3 has 15 amino acids. Trimming pared 0 bases from V and 1 base from J, leaving 7 bases between. Germline CDR1 LGHDT, CDR2 YNNKEL (reference sequence). The CDR3 DNA is TGTGCCAGCAGCCAAGATAGCTCGTCCTACAATGAGCAGTTCTTC. Protein: CASSQDSSSYNEQFF.

The rearrangement uses TRBV6-5 and TRBJ2-7, with 11 bases that match TRBD2. CDR3 length: 15 residues. CDR1 MNHEY and CDR2 SVGAGI come from the germline V gene. With 5 bases clipped from V and 3 bases from J, the junction kept 6 bases outside the gene matches. The CDR3 spells CASSPSTSGSYEQYF. CDR3 coding DNA: TGTGCCAGCAGTCCGTCCACTAGCGGGAGCTACGAGCAGTACTTC.

The V call is TRBV18, the J call TRBJ2-7; TRBD2 matches 9 bases. The V gene's germline CDR1 is KGHSH and CDR2 LQKENI. J gave up 7 bases and V 1 base, and 5 bases lay outside the gene matches. The CDR3 has 14 amino acids. CDR3 sequence: CASSPLAGVGEQYF. CDR3 DNA: TGTGCCAGCTCACCACTAGCGGGAGTCGGTGAGCAGTACTTC.

This chain links TRBV30 with TRBJ1-3; no reliable D call. Germline-derived CDR1 and CDR2 are GTSNPN and SVGIG (reference sequence). The CDR3 runs 17 residues. Trimming took off 4 bases at V and 2 bases at J, with 21 bases between the two ends. The CDR3, as DNA: TGTGCCTGGACTAGGAGGGCAAGAGTGGATGCTGGAAACACCATATATTTT. Translating gives CAWTRRARVDAGNTIYF.

The CDR3 coding sequence is TGTGCCAGCAGCCAAGTCCAGGGGAACACTGAAGCTTTCTTT. Translated: CASSQVQGNTEAFF. The chain joins TRBV14 to TRBJ1-1, with a weak D call TRBD1 (5 bases). Per the germline V gene, CDR1 is SGHDN and CDR2 is FVKESK. CDR3 length: 14 amino acids. Trimming removed 1 base from V and 1 base from J, with 7 bases in between.

J is TRBJ2-2 and V is TRBV28; 8 positions match TRBD1. Trimming removed 6 bases from V and 0 bases from J; junction bases left unmatched: 3. The V gene's germline CDR1 is MDHEN and CDR2 SYDVKM. This CDR3 has 15 residues. The CDR3, as DNA: TGTGCCAGCAGCCTCAGGGGGCCGAACACCGGGGAGCTGTTTTTT. This encodes CASSLRGPNTGELFF.

The rearrangement links TRBV10-2 to TRBJ1-3, with D possibly being TRBD1 (6 bases). This CDR3 contains 14 residues. Trimming left V 2 bases short and J 1 base short, with 6 bases between. Germline V lookup: CDR1 WSHSY, CDR2 SAAADI. For the CDR3, the DNA is TGCGCCAGCAGTGAGCAGGGGTCTGGAAACACCATATATTTT. Its translation: CASSEQGSGNTIYF.

The chain has TRBV11-3 and TRBJ2-2; 9 nucleotides match TRBD1. CDR1 is SGHNT, CDR2 YENEEA, per germline. CDR3 length equals 16 residues. After removal of 3 bases from V and 4 bases from J, the junction contained 6 bases not matched to a gene. The CDR3 is CASSFTGTGSTGELFF. DNA of the CDR3: TGTGCCAGCAGCTTTACCGGGACAGGGAGCACCGGGGAGCTGTTTTTT.

The chain joins TRBV10-1 to TRBJ1-6; D may be TRBD1 (5 bases). Germline V lookup: CDR1 WNHNN, CDR2 SYGVQD (reference sequence). Trimming cost V 5 bases and J 5 bases, with 10 bases left between them. The CDR3 consists of 14 residues. The CDR3 loop is CASSPDSNNSPLHF. The CDR3 region has the DNA TGCGCCAGCAGTCCCGACAGCAATAATTCACCCCTCCACTTT.

The chain carries TRBV9 and TRBJ1-4; 9 positions agree with TRBD1. The junction had 9 bases not matched to a gene; V was cut back by 4 bases and J by 5 bases. The germline V gene has CDR1 SGDLS and CDR2 YYNGEE. The CDR3 has 16 residues. The CDR3 DNA reads TGTGCCAGCAGCACGATATCCGGGACAGGGAATGAAAAACTGTTTTTT. It encodes CASSTISGTGNEKLFF.

The V call is TRBV2, the J call TRBJ1-4, with TRBD1 matching over 9 bases. The V gene's germline CDR1 is SNHLY and CDR2 FYNNEI. V trimming: 6 bases; J trimming: 5 bases; junction bases outside the gene matches: 7. CDR3 size: 15 residues. The CDR3 spells CASRKTGGGNEKLFF. DNA of the CDR3: TGTGCCAGCAGGAAAACAGGGGGCGGGAATGAAAAACTGTTTTTT.

This clone was found a few times. The chain uses TRBV4-3 and TRBJ2-7; no clear D gene. Trimming stripped 0 bases from V and 3 bases from J, with 6 bases between. CDR1 LGHNA and CDR2 YSLEER come from the germline V gene. The CDR3 is 13 amino acids. This CDR3 is CASSQDPDYEQYF. CDR3 sequence (DNA): TGCGCCAGCAGCCAAGATCCTGACTACGAGCAGTACTTC.

The CDR3 nucleotides are TGTGCCAGCAGTCGGACTAGCGGGAGTCGGGGTGAGCAGTTCTTC. It is translated as CASSRTSGSRGEQFF. The chain couples TRBV6-5 to TRBJ2-1; 13 bases are a match to TRBD2. V was clipped by 5 bases and J by 9 bases; unmatched bases: 7. The CDR3 totals 15 residues. Germline V lookup: CDR1 MNHEY, CDR2 SVGAGI.

The chain employs TRBV4-1 and TRBJ1-5, with TRBD1 matching over 11 bases. CDR1 is MGHRA, CDR2 YSYEKL, per germline. V was clipped by 2 bases and J by 5 bases; unmatched bases: 5. This CDR3 is 16 amino acids long. This CDR3 reads CASSQSTDRGHQPQHF. The CDR3 DNA sequence: TGCGCCAGCAGCCAATCAACGGACAGGGGGCATCAGCCCCAGCATTTT.